This T cell receptor beta chain was recorded in a study of OX40 agonist ivuxolimab in advanced cancers. Study-wide background: The dose of intravenous ivuxolimab that patients received every 2 weeks ranged from 0.01 to 10 mg/kg. Overall study findings and caveats: There was clonal expansion of CD4+ and CD8+ blood T cells by week 6 at 0.1 to 3.0 mg/kg.

The V end lost 3 bases, the J end lost 3 bases, and 10 bases lay between the germline ends. Germline V gene data show CDR1 as SGDLS and CDR2 as YYNGEE. The CDR3 has 14 amino acids. Some clones are missing from TCRdb's copy, which holds only in-frame ones; the method was immunoSEQ multiplex PCR. The top ten clones hold roughly 22% of a sample with roughly 20,000 clones, 55% to 80% of them seen once. Notes on this clone: The antigen is not known.

The chain uses TRBV9 and TRBJ1-5; weak D call: TRBD1 (5 bases). The material sequenced was CD4+ or CD8+ T cells sorted from blood, taken in a trial of the OX40 agonist ivuxolimab. This clonotype was sampled from an adult with an advanced solid tumor such as melanoma, head and neck, liver or kidney cancer. The CDR3 DNA reads TGTGCCAGCAGCGCCGACAGTTCCAATCAGCCCCAGCATTTT. Protein: CASSADSSNQPQHF. Full variable domain (missing parts from reference TRBV9 and TRBJ1-5): DSGVTQTPKHLITATGQRVTLRCSPRSGDLSVYWYQQSLDQGLQFLIQYYNGEERAKGNILERFSAQQFPDLHSELNLSSLELGDSALYFCASSADSSNQPQHFGDGTRLSIL.